These 12 T cell receptor beta chains came from one sample sequenced in a study of cytomegalovirus exposure and HLA in healthy donors. With 60 Vbeta and 13 Jbeta primers, the PCR was carried out. Method: immunoSEQ multiplex PCR; TCRdb's copy keeps in-frame clones and lacks some. The table records some 120,000 clones, approximately 80% of them present only once. The sequenced sample consisted of PBMCs. The receptors shown here come from a man aged 18-30 years in good health and CMV-seropositive.

This rearrangement joins TRBV5-1 to TRBJ1-6, with TRBD1 as a possible D gene (6 bases). In germline, CDR1 is SGHRS, CDR2 YFSETQ. V lost 7 bases and J 7 bases, leaving 12 bases between the germline ends. The length of the CDR3 is 13 residues. This chain's CDR3 is CASGQGSNSPLHF. CDR3 bases: TGCGCCAGCGGGCAGGGGTCGAATTCACCCCTCCACTTT. Combining the CDR3 with reference TRBV5-1 and TRBJ1-6 gives the whole variable domain KAGVTQTPRYLIKTRGQQVTLSCSPISGHRSVSWYQQTPGQGLQFLFEYFSETQRNKGNFPGRFSGRQFSNSRSEMNVSTLELGDSALYLCASGQGSNSPLHFGNGTRLTVT.

There are a few counts of this clone. This chain joins TRBV28 and TRBJ2-6, with 7 nucleotides matching TRBD1. The J segment lost 2 bases and the V segment lost 6 bases, leaving 10 bases of the junction unmatched. The CDR3 has 17 amino acids. CDR1 and CDR2 from the germline V gene are MDHEN and SYDVKM. CDR3 sequence (DNA): TGTGCCAGCAGGCCAGGGGGACCTATAACTGGGGCCAACGTCCTGACTTTC. Residues: CASRPGGPITGANVLTF. The full variable domain, rest sourced from reference TRBV28 and TRBJ2-6, is DVKVTQSSRYLVKRTGEKVFLECVQDMDHENMFWYRQDPGLGLRLIYFSYDVKMKEKGDIPEGYSVSREKKERFSLILESASTNQTSMYLCASRPGGPITGANVLTFGAGSRLTVL.

The chain employs TRBV6-6 and TRBJ1-4; no reliable D call. Germline V gene lookup returns CDR1 MNHNY and CDR2 SVGAGI (reference sequence). V gave up 2 bases and J gave up 5 bases, with 9 bases separating them. The CDR3 loop spans 14 amino acids. The DNA for the CDR3 is TGTGCCAGCAGTTACACAGTCACCAATGAAAAACTGTTTTTT. Translated, it gives CASSYTVTNEKLFF.

V and J are TRBV6-5 and TRBJ2-2, with 8 bases matching TRBD2. Trimming removed 6 bases from V and 6 bases from J; junction bases left unmatched: 9. From germline, CDR1 is MNHEY and CDR2 SVGAGI. CDR3 length: 15 amino acids. CDR3 sequence: CASSPLPRGAGELFF. The CDR3, as DNA: TGTGCCAGCAGCCCCCTGCCGCGGGGGGCCGGGGAGCTGTTTTTT.

The chain uses TRBV19 and TRBJ1-5; D gene uncertain. CDR3 length equals 13 residues. Trimming shortened V by 4 bases and J by 4 bases, and 8 bases separated the two germline ends. CDR1 and CDR2 from the germline V gene are LNHDA and SQIVND (reference sequence). DNA of the CDR3: TGTGCCAGTAGTAGTACAGAAAATCAGCCCCAGCATTTT. This translates into CASSSTENQPQHF.

This clone was recorded a few times. V gene TRBV19 combines with J gene TRBJ1-4, with 7 bases lining up with TRBD1. The ends lost 4 bases at V and 0 bases at J; junction bases unmatched: 2. The CDR3 is 15 amino acids. CDR1 and CDR2 (germline): LNHDA, SQIVND (reference sequence). DNA for the CDR3: TGTGCCAGTAGTAGACAGGGCCCAACTAATGAAAAACTGTTTTTT. Translation gives CASSRQGPTNEKLFF.

The rearrangement links TRBV19 to TRBJ1-6; the D gene is possibly TRBD1 (5 bases). There are 18 residues in the CDR3. The V end was cut by 7 bases, the J end by 4 bases, with 23 bases between. The germline CDR1 and CDR2 sequences are LNHDA and SQIVND (reference sequence). CDR3 residues: CASTFSYIGAPYNSPLHF. The CDR3 DNA follows: TGTGCCAGTACCTTTTCGTATATTGGGGCACCGTATAATTCACCCCTCCACTTT. The full variable domain, rest sourced from reference TRBV19 and TRBJ1-6, is DGGITQSPKYLFRKEGQNVTLSCEQNLNHDAMYWYRQDPGQGLRLIYYSQIVNDFQKGDIAEGYSVSREKKESFPLTVTSAQKNPTAFYLCASTFSYIGAPYNSPLHFGNGTRLTVT.

This clone was found once. The J gene is TRBJ2-1, the V gene TRBV7-9, with 7 bases that match TRBD1. Germline CDR1 and CDR2: SEHNR and FQNEAQ (reference sequence). The CDR3 loop spans 16 amino acids. V shed 5 bases, J shed 4 bases, and the junction held 11 bases outside the gene matches. CDR3 DNA sequence: TGTGCCAGCAGCGCCTTGACAGGGAACCTTTACAATGAGCAGTTCTTC. Translating gives CASSALTGNLYNEQFF.

Points on this clone: One end of the junction fails to match germline, which may point to a read error. The CDR3 is CATGTGGSGANGLTF. Written as DNA, the CDR3 is TGTGCCACCGGGACAGGGGGCTCTGGGGCCAACGGCCTGACTTTC. The chain carries TRBV6-4 and TRBJ2-6; 12 bases are a match to TRBD1. Germline loops: CDR1 MRHNA, CDR2 SNTAGT. This CDR3 comprises 15 residues.

This clone was seen a few times. The V gene is TRBV5-4, the J gene TRBJ2-5; 7 nucleotides agree with TRBD2. The CDR3 runs to 13 residues. Germline V gene lookup returns CDR1 SGHNT and CDR2 YYREEE (reference sequence). After removal of 6 bases from V and 5 bases from J, the junction contained 7 bases not matched to a gene. Written as DNA, the CDR3 is TGTGCCAGCAATTGGCGGGGAGGGGAGACCCAGTACTTC. The encoded protein is CASNWRGGETQYF.

The chain links TRBV11-3 to TRBJ2-2; TRBD1 matches at 7 bases. This CDR3 is built from 16 residues. V lost 5 bases, J lost 1 base, and 7 bases stayed unmatched. Per germline, CDR1 SGHNT and CDR2 YENEEA. CDR3 nucleotide sequence: TGTGCCAGCAGCCTAGGGGGCAGGGGGAACACCGGGGAGCTGTTTTTT. Translation gives CASSLGGRGNTGELFF. The full variable domain, with the rest looked up from reference TRBV11-3 and TRBJ2-2, is EAGVVQSPRYKIIEKKQPVAFWCNPISGHNTLYWYLQNLGQGPELLIRYENEEAVDDSQLPKDRFSAERLKGVDSTLKIQPAELGDSAVYLCASSLGGRGNTGELFFGEGSRLTVL.

In its sample, this clone was seen a few times. The V gene is TRBV30, the J gene TRBJ2-3, with 8 bases lining up with TRBD2. CDR1 and CDR2 from the germline V gene are GTSNPN and SVGIG (reference sequence). The ends lost 3 bases at V and 0 bases at J; junction bases unmatched: 2. This CDR3 spans 14 amino acids. This chain's CDR3 is CAWRIAGSTDTQYF. Written as DNA, the CDR3 is TGTGCCTGGAGGATAGCGGGGAGCACAGATACGCAGTATTTT.